This T cell receptor beta chain was sequenced during a study of shared clonotypes between healthy human individuals. In germline, CDR1 is SGHDN, CDR2 FVKESK. Trimming cost V 0 bases and J 8 bases, with 8 bases left between them. The CDR3 runs to 13 residues. As defined, naive CD8 cells were CD45RO-negative and positively selected for CCR7, with terminally differentiated effector memory CD45RA+ cells excluded. Profiled with immunoSEQ multiplex PCR; TCRdb holds only in-frame clones, not every one. There are about 1,900,000 clones in the sample; less than 95% occur only once, and roughly 1.2% lies in the top ten. Overall study results and limits: Genetic and exposure-history diversity was limited by the small donor number.

Comment on this clone: Its antigen is currently unknown.

The sample comprised naive CD8+ T cells sorted from blood. The clonotype comes from a man between 18 and 35 years old in good health. The chain couples TRBV14 to TRBJ2-1; D remains unclear. CDR3 sequence (DNA): TGTGCCAGCAGCCAAGATGATTCGGATGAGCAGTTCTTC. It specifies CASSQDDSDEQFF. The full variable domain, with the rest looked up from reference TRBV14 and TRBJ2-1, is EAGVTQFPSHSVIEKGQTVTLRCDPISGHDNLYWYRRVMGKEIKFLLHFVKESKQDESGMPNNRFLAERTGGTYSTLKVQPAELEDSGVYFCASSQDDSDEQFFGPGTRLTVL.